This T cell receptor beta chain was obtained from a study of PD-1 blockade in classical Hodgkin lymphoma. Whole-study results and caveats: Reports indicated that newly diagnosed patients had lower baseline TCR diversity than healthy donors did. Why the repertoires differ is still unclear, perhaps disease activity or prior therapy. Patients with a complete response exhibited baseline diversity comparable to newly diagnosed patients. Excluded were patients who started nivolumab under 1 year after ASCT, a group that had lower diversity.

About this clone: Its antigen is not known.

Relapse after autologous stem cell transplantation occurred in every patient, and brentuximab vedotin exposure varied. With 2 bases removed from V and 8 bases from J, the gap between germline ends came to 15 bases. There are 14 residues in the CDR3. In germline, CDR1 is LGHNA, CDR2 YNFKEQ. Repertoires were generated with immunoSEQ multiplex PCR, while TCRdb's copy carries only in-frame clones and drops some. Among 90,000 to 120,000 clones listed, 89% were seen once. The chain couples TRBV4-2 to TRBJ1-1, with D hard to call. The sequence was collected from a human donor with classical Hodgkin lymphoma. The sequences come from peripheral blood mononuclear cells (PBMCs), collected before the second cycle of nivolumab. As DNA, the CDR3 is TGTGCCAGCAGCCAAAGATCGCCGGGGTCCGAAGCTTTCTTT. Translating gives CASSQRSPGSEAFF.